This passage covers 3 T cell receptor beta chains from one sample sequenced in a study of neurological immune-mediated disorders. MiXCR, applied by TCRdb to the 5' RACE reads, yields one record per CDR3 protein. The table records 45,000 to 50,000 distinct CDR3 sequences, 3% of them present only once. Input material: PBMCs. The receptors here all came from a woman aged 50 to 60 with multiple sclerosis.

This clonotype was picked up many times. The chain uses TRBV6-5 and TRBJ1-2, with 11 positions matching TRBD1. This CDR3 region has 15 residues. Looked up from germline, CDR1 is MNHEY and CDR2 is SVGAGI. With V trimmed by 0 bases and J by 4 bases, 1 base remained unmatched. The CDR3 coding sequence is TGTGCCAGCAGTTACTCGGACAGGGGGCTCTATGGCTACACCTTC. Translated, it gives CASSYSDRGLYGYTF.

In this sample, this clonotype turned up many times. The chain joins TRBV10-3 to TRBJ2-1; weak D call: TRBD2 (6 bases). Deletions cut 3 bases from V and 5 bases from J, with 23 bases between. Germline CDR1 reads ENHRY; CDR2 reads SYGVKD. CDR3 length: 18 amino acids. CDR3 protein: CAISESVGVAAQNNEQFF. DNA for the CDR3: TGTGCCATCAGTGAATCGGTAGGGGTAGCGGCACAAAACAATGAGCAGTTCTTC.

In this sample, this clonotype turned up many times. The chain joins TRBV20-1 to TRBJ2-1, with TRBD2 matching 16 bases. The CDR3 consists of 19 residues. The V segment lost 6 bases and the J segment 1 base; nucleotides outside the gene matches: 12. Germline V gene lookup returns CDR1 DFQATT and CDR2 SNEGSKA (reference sequence). The CDR3 DNA reads as TGCAGTGCGACCCCGGGACTAGCGGGAGGGCGGAGATCCTACAATGAGCAGTTCTTC. Protein sequence: CSATPGLAGGRRSYNEQFF.